The subject of this entry is one TCR beta chain. The germline CDR1 and CDR2 sequences are SGHAT and FQNNGV. This CDR3 comprises 15 residues. This sample was included in a study of monozygotic twins with inflammatory bowel disease. Reanalyzing the 5' RACE reads, TCRdb keeps one entry per CDR3 protein, without DNA. Recorded for this sample: around 230,000 distinct CDR3 sequences. After skipping T cell sorting, the authors isolated total RNA from whole blood. The sequenced material came from blood. The chain is built from TRBV11-2 and TRBJ2-1; TCRdb outputs TRBD1, but without DNA this stays unchecked. The TCR originated in a human donor with ulcerative colitis or Crohn's disease, or a healthy co-twin of an affected twin (not recorded which). The CDR3 is CASSSGTGSYNEQFF.